This T cell receptor beta chain was profiled in a study of radiation and T cells in renal cell carcinoma. Time point here: blood 2 weeks post-SBRT. Treatment denoted: 15 Gy SBRT to primary tumor, nephrectomy 4 weeks later. Radiation-treated patients gave blood at baseline, week 2 and week 4. Regarding this clone: The antigen is unknown.

The CDR3 totals 15 residues. Germline values: CDR1 GTSNPN, CDR2 SVGIG (reference sequence). V was cut by 3 bases and J by 4 bases, with 17 bases left in between. Broader study findings: In blood, top tumor clones expanded by 2 weeks, shrinking by 4.

Sequencing was performed with immunoSEQ multiplex PCR; in TCRdb, only in-frame clones are kept and a portion is missing. The sample consists of roughly 150,000 clones, about 87% of them appearing once. The input for sequencing was blood, taken from a patient whose treatment included radiotherapy and nephrectomy. This chain connects TRBV30 to TRBJ2-3; D perhaps matches TRBD1 (6 bases). The sequence came from a woman in her forties or fifties with renal cell carcinoma. The CDR3 DNA sequence: TGTGCCTGGAGCCAGGGGACGGTTGGACCAGATACGCAGTATTTT. This gives the protein CAWSQGTVGPDTQYF.